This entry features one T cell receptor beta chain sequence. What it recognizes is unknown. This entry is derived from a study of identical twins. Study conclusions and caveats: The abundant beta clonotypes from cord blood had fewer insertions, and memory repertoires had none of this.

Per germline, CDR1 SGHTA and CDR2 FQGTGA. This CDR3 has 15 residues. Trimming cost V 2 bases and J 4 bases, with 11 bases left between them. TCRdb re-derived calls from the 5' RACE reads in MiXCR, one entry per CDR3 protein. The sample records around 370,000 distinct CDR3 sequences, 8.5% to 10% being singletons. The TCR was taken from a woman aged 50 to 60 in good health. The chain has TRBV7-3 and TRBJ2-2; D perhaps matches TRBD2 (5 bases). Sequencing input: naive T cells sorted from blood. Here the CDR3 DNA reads TGTGCCAGCAGCTTAGTCCTAGGAGGCACCGGGGAGCTGTTTTTT. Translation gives CASSLVLGGTGELFF.